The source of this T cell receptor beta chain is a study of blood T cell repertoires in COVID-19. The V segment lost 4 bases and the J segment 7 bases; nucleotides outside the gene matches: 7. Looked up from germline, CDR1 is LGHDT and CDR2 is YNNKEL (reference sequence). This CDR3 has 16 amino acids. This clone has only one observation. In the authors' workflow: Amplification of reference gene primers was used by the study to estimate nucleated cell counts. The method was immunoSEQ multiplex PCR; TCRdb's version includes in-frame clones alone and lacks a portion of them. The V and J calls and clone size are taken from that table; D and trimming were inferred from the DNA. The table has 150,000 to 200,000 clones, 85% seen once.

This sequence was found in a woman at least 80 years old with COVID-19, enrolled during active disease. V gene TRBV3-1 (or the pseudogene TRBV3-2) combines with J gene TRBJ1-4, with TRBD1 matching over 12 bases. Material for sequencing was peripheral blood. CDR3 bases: TGTGCCAGCAGCCCAGGGACAGGGGGCTTAGTTGAAAAACTGTTTTTT. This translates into CASSPGTGGLVEKLFF.